Listed here are 23 T cell receptor beta chains from one sample, sequenced in a study of cytomegalovirus exposure and HLA in healthy donors. TCRdb's table, derived via immunoSEQ multiplex PCR, lists solely in-frame clones and lacks some. The repertoire holds 150,000 to 160,000 clones, just over 85% seen once, with 2.1% in the top ten. The sequenced material came from PBMCs. The receptors derive from a human donor in good health.

The chain joins TRBV7-2 to TRBJ2-3; 7 bases line up with TRBD2. Germline CDR1 is SGHTA and CDR2 is FQGNSA. The CDR3 contains 14 residues. J gave up 5 bases and V 0 bases, and 2 bases lay outside the gene matches. The CDR3 nucleotides are TGTGCCAGCAGCTTAGCGGTAGCGGGAGATACGCAGTATTTT. It encodes CASSLAVAGDTQYF.

V is TRBV2 and J is TRBJ1-5; D possibly corresponds to TRBD1 (5 bases). This CDR3 region has 14 residues. The germline V gene has CDR1 SNHLY and CDR2 FYNNEI. V dropped 3 bases and J dropped 6 bases, with 12 bases sitting between them. The CDR3 loop reads CASSDRGGAQPQHF. The CDR3 nucleotides read TGTGCCAGCAGTGACCGCGGGGGTGCTCAGCCCCAGCATTTT.

This clone was detected once. This chain uses TRBV27 with TRBJ2-1; D is perhaps TRBD2 (6 bases). The V gene's germline CDR1 is MNHEY and CDR2 SMNVEV (reference sequence). Trimming stripped 5 bases from V and 0 bases from J, with 11 bases between. CDR3 length: 15 amino acids. This CDR3 is CASSRGASSYNEQFF. The CDR3 coding sequence is TGTGCCAGCAGTCGCGGGGCCTCCTCCTACAATGAGCAGTTCTTC.

This clone has only one observation. The chain combines TRBV19 with TRBJ2-7; D gene unclear. The CDR3 runs 14 residues. Germline CDR1 and CDR2: LNHDA and SQIVND (reference sequence). V was trimmed by 8 bases and J by 2 bases, leaving 16 bases between them. In DNA, the CDR3 is TGTGCCAGTCGCCCGAGTGCGGCCACCTACGAGCAGTACTTC. This translates into CASRPSAATYEQYF.

This chain connects TRBV6-5 to TRBJ1-2; TRBD1 aligns across 9 bases. Per the germline V gene, CDR1 is MNHEY and CDR2 is SVGAGI. V trimming: 6 bases; J trimming: 6 bases; junction bases outside the gene matches: 8. The CDR3 spans 14 residues. CDR3 residues: CASSKGQGKNGYTF. CDR3 DNA: TGTGCCAGCAGCAAGGGACAGGGAAAGAATGGCTACACCTTC.

This clone was counted a few times. CDR3 DNA sequence: TGTGCCAGCAGCCCCCGGACAGGGGCCTATGGCTACACCTTC. Its protein product is CASSPRTGAYGYTF. The chain joins TRBV7-2 to TRBJ1-2; 9 bases match TRBD1. This CDR3 spans 14 amino acids. The germline CDR1 and CDR2 sequences are SGHTA and FQGNSA. Germline trimming cut 5 bases from V and 4 bases from J; bases unmatched to any gene: 5.

The chain joins TRBV2 to TRBJ1-2; D is perhaps TRBD1 (6 bases). Germline CDR1 and CDR2: SNHLY and FYNNEI. Trimming pared 3 bases from V and 5 bases from J, leaving 10 bases between. The CDR3 consists of 13 residues. CDR3 sequence (DNA): TGTGCCAGCAGTGAGTACAGGGAGTATGGCTACACCTTC. Its protein is CASSEYREYGYTF.

The chain combines TRBV5-1 with TRBJ2-7; TRBD2 agrees at 7 bases. The ends lost 2 bases at V and 3 bases at J; junction bases unmatched: 5. Germline values: CDR1 SGHRS, CDR2 YFSETQ. The CDR3 totals 14 residues. In nucleotides, the CDR3 is TGCGCCAGCAGCTTAACGGAGCGGGGCTACGAGCAGTACTTC. This encodes CASSLTERGYEQYF.

The V and J genes are TRBV5-6 and TRBJ1-2, with a tentative D call TRBD1 (6 bases). The V and J ends lost 2 bases and 6 bases respectively, with 14 bases between them. Germline V lookup: CDR1 SGHDT, CDR2 YYEEEE. The CDR3 sequence is 14 residues long. The CDR3 nucleotides read TGTGCCAGCAGCTTTGAAGGGGGTAGGAATGGCTACACCTTC. This gives the protein CASSFEGGRNGYTF.

This chain links TRBV28 with TRBJ1-2; 7 positions agree with TRBD1. CDR3 length: 13 residues. V was pared by 6 bases and J by 4 bases, with 5 bases of the junction left unmatched. Germline values: CDR1 MDHEN, CDR2 SYDVKM. CDR3 coding DNA: TGTGCCAGCAGAGACAGGGACCTCTATGGCTACACCTTC. Translation gives CASRDRDLYGYTF.

The chain links TRBV28 to TRBJ2-7; 10 bases align to TRBD2. Trimming removed 6 bases from V and 4 bases from J; junction bases left unmatched: 12. Germline assignment: CDR1 MDHEN and CDR2 SYDVKM. The CDR3 sequence is 16 residues long. The CDR3 DNA sequence: TGTGCCAGCAGACCTACTAGCGGGATAGGTCTGTACGAGCAGTACTTC. Its protein is CASRPTSGIGLYEQYF. Based on the CDR3 plus reference TRBV28 and TRBJ2-7, the full variable domain is DVKVTQSSRYLVKRTGEKVFLECVQDMDHENMFWYRQDPGLGLRLIYFSYDVKMKEKGDIPEGYSVSREKKERFSLILESASTNQTSMYLCASRPTSGIGLYEQYFGPGTRLTVT.

This chain's CDR3 is CASSQAYSKSTDTQYF. The CDR3 nucleotides are TGCGCCAGCAGCCAAGCATATAGCAAGAGCACAGATACGCAGTATTTT. This chain links TRBV4-1 with TRBJ2-3, with unresolved D. CDR3 size: 16 residues. V was shortened by 1 base and J by 0 bases, with 11 bases between the two germline ends. The germline V gene has CDR1 MGHRA and CDR2 YSYEKL.

V gene TRBV29-1 combines with J gene TRBJ2-7, with TRBD1 matching 7 bases. Trimming took 6 bases from V and 5 from J; bases not matched to a gene: 13. This CDR3 has 14 amino acids. Germline V gives CDR1 SQVTM, CDR2 ANQGSEA. CDR3 sequence: CSVTGAPVGDEQYF. CDR3 DNA: TGCAGCGTAACAGGGGCTCCTGTGGGGGACGAGCAGTACTTC.

The gene calls are TRBV28 and TRBJ1-2, with 8 bases that match TRBD1. The junction had 9 bases not matched to a gene; V was cut back by 5 bases and J by 4 bases. The CDR3 runs to 15 residues. Germline-derived CDR1 and CDR2 are MDHEN and SYDVKM. The CDR3 DNA sequence: TGTGCCAGCAGTCCTATGGGACAGGAGCTCTATGGCTACACCTTC. It is translated as CASSPMGQELYGYTF.

This clone is a singleton in its sample. The rearrangement joins TRBV5-1 to TRBJ1-1; D might be TRBD1 (6 bases). Between the trimmed V and J ends, which lost 0 bases and 0 bases, there was a span of 12 bases. The CDR3 covers 16 residues. The V gene's germline CDR1 is SGHRS and CDR2 YFSETQ. The CDR3 DNA is TGCGCCAGCAGCTTGGGGGGGGGCAGCTTGAACACTGAAGCTTTCTTT. Its protein is CASSLGGGSLNTEAFF.

V is TRBV9 and J is TRBJ2-1; D possibly corresponds to TRBD2 (5 bases). This CDR3 comprises 12 residues. The germline gives CDR1 SGDLS, CDR2 YYNGEE. Trimming removed 1 base at V and 8 bases at J, with 7 bases between. The CDR3 DNA reads TGTGCCAGCAGCGTAAACGGGGATGAGCAGTTCTTC. Its translation is CASSVNGDEQFF.

The chain couples TRBV6-5 to TRBJ1-2; D ambiguous. Germline V gives CDR1 MNHEY, CDR2 SVGAGI. The CDR3 totals 14 residues. With 0 bases removed from V and 0 bases from J, the gap between germline ends came to 5 bases. CDR3 protein: CASSYSQTNYGYTF. In DNA form, the CDR3 reads TGTGCCAGCAGTTACTCGCAGACTAACTATGGCTACACCTTC.

This clone occurred a few times. The chain recombines TRBV5-6 with TRBJ1-1; a possible D gene is TRBD1 (5 bases). CDR1 and CDR2 (germline): SGHDT, YYEEEE. Trimming cost V 2 bases and J 5 bases, with 19 bases left between them. The CDR3 sequence is 16 residues long. The CDR3 coding sequence is TGTGCCAGCAGCTTCCTAGGTGATCGGGGGAGAACTGAAGCTTTCTTT. Amino acid sequence: CASSFLGDRGRTEAFF.

The V call is TRBV5-1, the J call TRBJ1-1; tentative D call: TRBD1 (6 bases). There are 19 residues in the CDR3. The germline gives CDR1 SGHRS, CDR2 YFSETQ. V dropped 2 bases and J dropped 1 base, with 24 bases sitting between them. CDR3 sequence (DNA): TGCGCCAGCAGCTTTCACCGAGAACAGGGCGAAAGAGAGAACACTGAAGCTTTCTTT. The encoded protein is CASSFHREQGERENTEAFF. Supplemented by reference TRBV5-1 and TRBJ1-1, the full variable domain reads KAGVTQTPRYLIKTRGQQVTLSCSPISGHRSVSWYQQTPGQGLQFLFEYFSETQRNKGNFPGRFSGRQFSNSRSEMNVSTLELGDSALYLCASSFHREQGERENTEAFFGQGTRLTVV.

The chain employs TRBV28 and TRBJ1-1, with 8 bases identical to TRBD1. Germline V gene sequence: CDR1 MDHEN, CDR2 SYDVKM. The ends lost 6 bases at V and 1 base at J; junction bases unmatched: 10. CDR3 length equals 16 residues. The CDR3 DNA is TGTGCCAGCAGGTCCCGACAGGGGACGTGGAACACTGAAGCTTTCTTT. It is translated as CASRSRQGTWNTEAFF.

DNA for the CDR3: TGTGCCAGCAGCTTAACGACTCTAGCGGGAGTTCAGAATGAGCAGTTCTTC. This encodes CASSLTTLAGVQNEQFF. The gene calls are TRBV7-3 and TRBJ2-1; 10 nucleotides agree with TRBD2. V was clipped by 0 bases and J by 7 bases; unmatched bases: 9. The V gene's germline CDR1 is SGHTA and CDR2 FQGTGA. This CDR3 has 17 amino acids.

The V gene is TRBV27, the J gene TRBJ1-1; D is possibly TRBD1 (5 bases). Trimming stripped 3 bases from V and 4 bases from J, with 12 bases between. The CDR3 spans 14 residues. The germline V gene encodes CDR1 MNHEY and CDR2 SMNVEV (reference sequence). The DNA of the CDR3 is TGTGCCAGCAGTTTCTTGGGACTAGGCACTGAAGCTTTCTTT. Translating gives CASSFLGLGTEAFF.

The chain combines TRBV10-3 with TRBJ1-5; TRBD1 matches 7 bases. CDR1 ENHRY and CDR2 SYGVKD come from the germline V gene. The length of the CDR3 is 14 residues. V lost 3 bases, J lost 5 bases, and 4 bases stayed unmatched. Here the CDR3 reads CAISEQGQDQPQHF. The CDR3 nucleotides are TGTGCCATCAGTGAACAGGGGCAGGATCAGCCCCAGCATTTT.